Below are 21 T cell receptor beta chains sequenced from a single sample in a study of cytomegalovirus exposure and HLA in healthy donors. The PCR made use of 60 Vbeta and 13 Jbeta primers. TCRdb keeps only in-frame clones here, not all; method: immunoSEQ multiplex PCR. The table records about 130,000 clones, 75% to 85% of them present only once. The sample consisted of PBMCs. The receptors were sampled from a man in his forties in good health and CMV-seronegative.

The chain employs TRBV5-1 and TRBJ1-1; 7 bases are shared with TRBD1. V shed 3 bases and J 2 bases; nucleotides not matched to a gene: 10. The germline CDR1 and CDR2 sequences are SGHRS and YFSETQ. The CDR3 consists of 16 residues. CDR3 coding DNA: TGCGCCAGCAGCTCCGGAACCGGGACAGCTAACACTGAAGCTTTCTTT. Protein: CASSSGTGTANTEAFF.

This clone was seen more than once but under ten times. DNA for the CDR3: TGTGCCACCAGCAGAAACCACCTTAGCGGGGTCGCCTCCTACAATGAGCAGTTCTTC. The encoded protein is CATSRNHLSGVASYNEQFF. V usage is TRBV15 and J usage is TRBJ2-1; 8 bases are shared with TRBD2. CDR1 LNHNV and CDR2 YYDKDF come from the germline V gene (reference sequence). Losses at the gene ends were 2 bases for V and 0 bases for J; bases not matched to a gene: 12. CDR3 size: 19 residues. The variable domain in full, completed from reference TRBV15 and TRBJ2-1, reads DAMVIQNPRYQVTQFGKPVTLSCSQTLNHNVMYWYQQKSSQAPKLLFHYYDKDFNNEADTPDNFQSRRPNTSFCFLDIRSPGLGDTAMYLCATSRNHLSGVASYNEQFFGPGTRLTVL.

The chain uses TRBV27 and TRBJ2-7; TRBD1 aligns across 12 bases. J gave up 11 bases and V 6 bases, and 8 bases lay outside the gene matches. The CDR3 contains 13 residues. The germline gives CDR1 MNHEY, CDR2 SMNVEV (reference sequence). The CDR3 here is CASRGQGAGSEYF. As DNA, the CDR3 is TGTGCCAGCAGGGGACAGGGGGCCGGGTCGGAGTACTTC.

CDR3 protein: CASSLHPGTVYGYTF. The CDR3 coding sequence is TGTGCCAGCAGCTTGCACCCGGGGACAGTCTATGGCTACACCTTC. The V call is TRBV5-6, the J call TRBJ1-2, with 7 bases lining up with TRBD1. This CDR3 has 15 amino acids. V shed 1 base, J shed 4 bases, and the junction held 7 bases outside the gene matches. CDR1 is SGHDT, CDR2 YYEEEE, per germline.

This clone was seen only a few times. V gene TRBV4-1 combines with J gene TRBJ2-3, with D possibly TRBD2 on 5 matching bases. V shed 0 bases and J shed 4 bases, with 17 bases lying between them. This CDR3 comprises 17 residues. The germline V gene has CDR1 MGHRA and CDR2 YSYEKL. CDR3 coding DNA: TGCGCCAGCAGCCAAGATGGCGGGCGCCCTGGGGCAGATACGCAGTATTTT. It translates to CASSQDGGRPGADTQYF.

This chain uses TRBV2 with TRBJ1-6; TRBD1 agrees at 7 bases. The junction had 5 bases not matched to a gene; V was cut back by 8 bases and J by 1 base. CDR1 and CDR2 from the germline V gene are SNHLY and FYNNEI. The CDR3 consists of 15 residues. For the CDR3, the DNA is TGTGCCAGCCGAGGACAGGTTTCCTATAATTCACCCCTCCACTTT. Translated, it gives CASRGQVSYNSPLHF. Drawing the rest from reference TRBV2 and TRBJ1-6, the complete variable domain is EPEVTQTPSHQVTQMGQEVILRCVPISNHLYFYWYRQILGQKVEFLVSFYNNEISEKSEIFDDQFSVERPDGSNFTLKIRSTKLEDSAMYFCASRGQVSYNSPLHFGNGTRLTVT.

The gene calls are TRBV19 and TRBJ2-2, with D unresolved. This CDR3 region has 13 residues. V lost 6 bases, J lost 2 bases, and 7 bases lay in between. Per the germline V gene, CDR1 is LNHDA and CDR2 is SQIVND (reference sequence). The CDR3 DNA is TGTGCCAGTAGATTATCTAACACCGGGGAGCTGTTTTTT. Translated: CASRLSNTGELFF.

V usage is TRBV7-9 and J usage is TRBJ2-7, with unresolved D. The germline gives CDR1 SEHNR, CDR2 FQNEAQ (reference sequence). This CDR3 is 14 amino acids long. V was clipped by 3 bases and J by 3 bases, with 12 bases between them. CDR3 nucleotide sequence: TGTGCCAGCAGCTTTTCGGAGCAGAACTACGAGCAGTACTTC. Translated: CASSFSEQNYEQYF.

This chain connects TRBV2 to TRBJ2-2; TRBD2 matches 7 bases. This CDR3 comprises 14 residues. J was trimmed by 3 bases and V by 2 bases; bases with no gene match: 0. Germline V gene lookup returns CDR1 SNHLY and CDR2 FYNNEI. As DNA, the CDR3 is TGTGCCAGCAGTGAACGGGGGGACACCGGGGAGCTGTTTTTT. Protein product: CASSERGDTGELFF.

The chain uses TRBV6-5 and TRBJ2-5; 7 nucleotides match TRBD1. CDR1 is MNHEY, CDR2 SVGAGI, per germline. Trimming removed 0 bases from V and 5 bases from J; junction bases left unmatched: 9. This CDR3 has 16 amino acids. CDR3 sequence: CASSYSNRGQGETQYF. DNA for the CDR3: TGTGCCAGCAGTTACTCCAACAGGGGTCAGGGGGAGACCCAGTACTTC.

The gene calls are TRBV7-2 and TRBJ2-3, with D possibly matching TRBD2 (6 bases). The CDR3 covers 17 residues. CDR1 and CDR2 (germline): SGHTA, FQGNSA. V lost 1 base and J lost 2, with 16 bases in between. The CDR3 region has the DNA TGTGCCAGCAGCTTAGGATCGGTAGCGGAGACCACAGATACGCAGTATTTT. Translation gives CASSLGSVAETTDTQYF.

A single count supports this clone. The rearrangement links TRBV6-1 to TRBJ1-6; D might be TRBD1 (6 bases). The CDR3 extends over 17 amino acids. V dropped 4 bases and J dropped 0 bases, with 13 bases sitting between them. Germline V gives CDR1 MNHNS, CDR2 SASEGT. DNA for the CDR3: TGTGCCAGCAGTGGGAGGACAGACAGCTCCTATAATTCACCCCTCCACTTT. Its protein product is CASSGRTDSSYNSPLHF.

This sequence joins TRBV7-2 and TRBJ2-5; TRBD2 is a possible D gene (6 bases). Germline V gives CDR1 SGHTA, CDR2 FQGNSA. CDR3 length: 11 residues. Between the trimmed V and J ends, which lost 2 bases and 10 bases, there was a span of 8 bases. The CDR3 DNA follows: TGTGCCAGCAGCTTAAGGGAGGACCAGTACTTC. Protein sequence: CASSLREDQYF.

This clone was observed a few times. The chain couples TRBV19 to TRBJ2-7; D is possibly TRBD1 (5 bases). Germline V lookup: CDR1 LNHDA, CDR2 SQIVND (reference sequence). CDR3 length equals 14 residues. V gave up 5 bases and J gave up 5 bases, with 16 bases separating them. Here the CDR3 reads CASSVSRVVNEQYF. In nucleotides, the CDR3 is TGTGCCAGTAGTGTTTCCAGGGTAGTTAACGAGCAGTACTTC.

The genes are TRBV6-1 and TRBJ2-7, with a tentative D call TRBD1 (5 bases). Germline values: CDR1 MNHNS, CDR2 SASEGT. Trimming left V 1 base short and J 4 bases short, with 17 bases between. This CDR3 has 16 residues. Here the CDR3 DNA reads TGTGCCAGCAGTGAAGATATAAGGGGTGGTACGTACGAGCAGTACTTC. It encodes CASSEDIRGGTYEQYF.

This chain connects TRBV9 to TRBJ1-1; 8 bases match TRBD1. Germline lookup yields CDR1 SGDLS and CDR2 YYNGEE. This CDR3 region has 14 residues. V lost 6 bases and J lost 1; bases outside the gene matches: 5. The CDR3 loop is CASNMGQENTEAFF. The CDR3 DNA is TGTGCCAGCAATATGGGACAGGAGAACACTGAAGCTTTCTTT.

The J gene is TRBJ1-1, the V gene TRBV29-1; 7 nucleotides line up with TRBD1. Germline CDR1 is SQVTM and CDR2 is ANQGSEA. With V trimmed by 5 bases and J by 7 bases, 7 bases remained unmatched. The CDR3 has 12 residues. The CDR3 DNA reads as TGCAGCGTTCCCGGGACAGCAGGTGAAGCTTTCTTT. This translates into CSVPGTAGEAFF.

This chain uses TRBV5-4 with TRBJ2-3; TRBD2 aligns across 13 bases. The CDR3 runs to 16 residues. With V trimmed by 3 bases and J by 3 bases, 4 bases remained unmatched. Germline assignment: CDR1 SGHNT and CDR2 YYREEE (reference sequence). CDR3 bases: TGTGCCAGCAGCTCAGGACTAGCGGGAGCTACAGATACGCAGTATTTT. Translation: CASSSGLAGATDTQYF.

The genes are TRBV7-3 and TRBJ2-6, with D maybe TRBD1 (6 bases). There are 15 residues in the CDR3. V was trimmed by 5 bases and J by 2 bases, leaving 10 bases between them. Germline V gene sequence: CDR1 SGHTA, CDR2 FQGTGA. CDR3 in amino acids: CASSPTGTGANVLTF. CDR3 nucleotides: TGTGCCAGCAGCCCAACAGGGACTGGGGCCAACGTCCTGACTTTC.

The rearrangement uses TRBV6-6 and TRBJ2-5, with TRBD2 identical over 9 bases. Germline values: CDR1 MNHNY, CDR2 SVGAGI (reference sequence). V dropped 5 bases and J dropped 5; count of bases not matched to a gene: 6. The CDR3 has 14 amino acids. Written as DNA, the CDR3 is TGTGCCAGCAGTCGGAGCGGGAGGAGTGAGACCCAGTACTTC. It is translated as CASSRSGRSETQYF.

Here the CDR3 DNA reads TGTGCCAGTAGTAGGACAGGGGTCTATGGCTACACCTTC. Amino acids: CASSRTGVYGYTF. V is TRBV19 and J is TRBJ1-2, with TRBD1 matching 9 bases. The CDR3 runs to 13 residues. Germline CDR1 is LNHDA and CDR2 is SQIVND (reference sequence). The V and J ends lost 4 bases and 4 bases, in that order; junction bases with no gene match: 1.